The sequence of this TCR beta chain was determined in a study of T-cell memory formation after mild COVID-19. Study-wide findings and caveats: Later expanders leaned CD4+, whereas day 15 to 85 contracting clones were balanced CD4/CD8.

TCRdb reprocessed the 5' RACE reads with MiXCR, giving one entry per CDR3 protein. Of about 150,000 distinct CDR3 sequences listed, about 5.7% were seen once; the top ten hold roughly 2.1%. About this clonotype itself: The antigen remains undetermined.

The V end was cut by 6 bases, the J end by 2 bases, with 13 bases between. This CDR3 contains 14 residues. Germline V gene data show CDR1 as ENHRY and CDR2 as SYGVKD. What was sequenced was PBMCs or a T cell subset sorted from them (not recorded which). This clonotype originated in an adult woman who had mild COVID-19 (a few samples of this study predate the infection). Cell type and time point are not known. The V call is TRBV10-3, the J call TRBJ1-2; TRBD1 might be the D (6 bases). In DNA form, the CDR3 reads TGTGCCATCAGGGGGACAAGGGGGAACTATGGCTACACCTTC. Amino acid sequence: CAIRGTRGNYGYTF.